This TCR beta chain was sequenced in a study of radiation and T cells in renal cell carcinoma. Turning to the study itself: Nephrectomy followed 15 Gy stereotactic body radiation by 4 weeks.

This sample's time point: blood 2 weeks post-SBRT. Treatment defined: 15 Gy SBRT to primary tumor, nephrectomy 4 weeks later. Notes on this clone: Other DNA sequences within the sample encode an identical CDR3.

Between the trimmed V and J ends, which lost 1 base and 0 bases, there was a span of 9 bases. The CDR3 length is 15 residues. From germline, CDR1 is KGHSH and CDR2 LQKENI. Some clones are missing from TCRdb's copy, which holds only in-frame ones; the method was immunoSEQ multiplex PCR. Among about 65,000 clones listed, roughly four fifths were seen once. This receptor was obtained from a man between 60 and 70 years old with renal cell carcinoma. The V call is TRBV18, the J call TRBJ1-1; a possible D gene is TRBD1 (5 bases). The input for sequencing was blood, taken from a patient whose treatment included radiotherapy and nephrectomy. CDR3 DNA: TGTGCCAGCTCACCACGAACAGGCGTGAACACTGAAGCTTTCTTT. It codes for CASSPRTGVNTEAFF.